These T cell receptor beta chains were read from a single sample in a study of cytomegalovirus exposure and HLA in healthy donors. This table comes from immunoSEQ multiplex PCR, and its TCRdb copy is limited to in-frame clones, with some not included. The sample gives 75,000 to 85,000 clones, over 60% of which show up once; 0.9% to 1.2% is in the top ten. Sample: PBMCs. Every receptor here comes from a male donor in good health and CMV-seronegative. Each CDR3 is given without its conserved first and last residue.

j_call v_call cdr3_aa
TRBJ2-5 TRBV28 ASRRGQETQY
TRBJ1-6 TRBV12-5 ASGLGTAGDSPLH
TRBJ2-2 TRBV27 ASSLFGIGPGELF
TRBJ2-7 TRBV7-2 ASGLGGLARSEQY
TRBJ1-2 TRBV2 ASSARTGNYGYT
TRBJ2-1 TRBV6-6 ASSRDRVSNNEQF
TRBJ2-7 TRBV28 ASKKREPLYEQY
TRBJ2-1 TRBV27 ASRLAGGRNEQF
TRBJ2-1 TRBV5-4 ASSLGDRVGNEQF
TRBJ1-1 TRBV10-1 ASTDRDTEAF
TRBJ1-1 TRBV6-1 ASSEAGVPEAF
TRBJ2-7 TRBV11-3 ASSPSGGAYEQY
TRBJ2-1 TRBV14 ASSQGGNPWGEQF
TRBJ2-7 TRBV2 ASSSPGLAFTIPYEQY
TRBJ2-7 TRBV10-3 AISPDSPYEQY
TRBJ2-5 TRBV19 ASSIVGARETQY
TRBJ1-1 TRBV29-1 RAGTMNTEAF